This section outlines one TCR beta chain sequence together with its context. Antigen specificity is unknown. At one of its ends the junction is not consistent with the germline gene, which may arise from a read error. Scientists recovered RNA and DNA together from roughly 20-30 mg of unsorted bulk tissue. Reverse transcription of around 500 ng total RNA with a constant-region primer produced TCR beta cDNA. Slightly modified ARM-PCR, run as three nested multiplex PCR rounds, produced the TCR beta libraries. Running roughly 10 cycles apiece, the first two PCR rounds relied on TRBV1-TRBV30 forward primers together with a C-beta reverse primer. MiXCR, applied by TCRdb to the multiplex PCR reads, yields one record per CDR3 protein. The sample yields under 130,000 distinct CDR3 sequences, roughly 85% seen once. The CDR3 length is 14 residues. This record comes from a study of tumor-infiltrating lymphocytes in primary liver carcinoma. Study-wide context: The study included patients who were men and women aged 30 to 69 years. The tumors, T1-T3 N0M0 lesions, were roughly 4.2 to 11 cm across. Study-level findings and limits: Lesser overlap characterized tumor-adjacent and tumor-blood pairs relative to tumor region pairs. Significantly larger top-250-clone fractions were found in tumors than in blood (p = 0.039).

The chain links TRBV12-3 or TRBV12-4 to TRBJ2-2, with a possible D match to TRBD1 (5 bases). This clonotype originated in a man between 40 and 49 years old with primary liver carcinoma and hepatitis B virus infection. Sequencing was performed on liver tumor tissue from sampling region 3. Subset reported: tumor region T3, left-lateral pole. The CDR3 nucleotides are TGCACCATCATGGAGACAGCGAACACCGGGGAGCTGTTTTTT. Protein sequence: CTIMETANTGELFF.